This T cell receptor beta chain was documented in a study of T cells in localized non-small cell lung cancer. This CDR3 is built from 13 residues. Between the trimmed V and J ends, which lost 5 bases and 4 bases, there was a span of 10 bases. The germline V gene encodes CDR1 SGHNT and CDR2 YENEEA. Assay: immunoSEQ multiplex PCR; the TCRdb copy retains only in-frame clones and omits some. The sample yields under 35,000 clones, approximately 92% seen once. The chain carries TRBV11-3 and TRBJ2-3; D possibly corresponds to TRBD1 (6 bases). The input for sequencing was peripheral blood mononuclear cells, taken before any cancer treatment. The clonotype originates from a woman aged 35-70 years with stage III lung adenocarcinoma. As DNA, the CDR3 is TGTGCCAGCAGCCAGGGGTCTGCAGATACGCAGTATTTT. Translated, it gives CASSQGSADTQYF.